The rows below give T cell receptor beta chains drawn from one sample of a study of T cells in Graves' hyperthyroidism and ophthalmopathy. TCRdb re-analysed the multiplex PCR reads in MiXCR, keeping a single row per CDR3 protein. The repertoire holds about 250,000 distinct CDR3 sequences, with 20% to 25% as singletons. Sequencing was done on a sample of blood. Receptor source: a man aged 25-40 years with Graves' ophthalmopathy. The CDR3 runs from the conserved cysteine through the conserved F or W. A D gene is named only where the DNA matches it firmly. A clone size is listed for some rows: how often the clone was seen (once, few, many), or a class if it is expanded.

.	TRBV7-3	TRBJ2-1	.	CASSLQMDSNEQFF	TGTGCCAGCAGCTTACAGATGGACTCCAATGAGCAGTTCTTC
TRBD1	TRBV15	TRBJ2-7	.	CATSKGQGTYEQYF	TGTGCCACCAGCAAAGGACAGGGGACGTACGAGCAGTACTTC
.	TRBV11-2	TRBJ2-3	many	CASSLERLAADTQYF	TGTGCCAGCAGCTTAGAGAGGCTGGCGGCAGATACGCAGTATTTT
TRBD1	TRBV4-2	TRBJ1-2	.	CASSQDRQGGYGYTF	TGTGCCAGCAGCCAAGATCGACAGGGTGGCTATGGCTACACCTTC
TRBD1	TRBV5-4	TRBJ2-7	.	CASSSQGVGSYEQYF	TGTGCCAGCAGCTCACAGGGGGTAGGGTCCTACGAGCAGTACTTC
TRBD2	TRBV3-1	TRBJ2-7	.	CASSRGTSGYWSYEQYF	TGTGCCAGCAGCCGGGGGACTAGCGGGTATTGGTCCTACGAGCAGTACTTC
.	TRBV5-1	TRBJ2-1	many	CASSSPKGLNEQFF	TGCGCCAGCAGCTCCCCGAAGGGGTTAAATGAGCAGTTCTTC
.	TRBV7-9	TRBJ1-1	few	CASSLADNYEAFF	TGTGCCAGCAGCTTAGCGGACAACTATGAAGCTTTCTTT
.	TRBV5-1	TRBJ1-2	.	CASSSPGKFDGYTF	TGCGCCAGCAGCTCTCCCGGGAAGTTTGATGGCTACACCTTC
TRBD2	TRBV19	TRBJ2-7	.	CASSPRGAGARSYEQYF	TGTGCCAGTAGTCCCCGTGGGGCGGGAGCCCGATCCTACGAGCAGTACTTC
TRBD2	TRBV7-3	TRBJ2-3	.	CASSWGGRTTDTQYF	TGTGCCAGCAGCTGGGGCGGGAGGACCACAGATACGCAGTATTTT
.	TRBV27	TRBJ1-2	.	CASSSPSDNYGYTF	TGTGCCAGCAGTTCCCCCTCTGACAACTATGGCTACACCTTC
TRBD2	TRBV7-3	TRBJ2-2	.	CASSYALAAGELFF	TGTGCCAGCAGCTATGCACTAGCGGCCGGGGAGCTGTTTTTT
.	TRBV4-1	TRBJ1-1	few	CASSPKAGNTEAFF	TGCGCCAGCAGCCCCAAAGCAGGGAACACTGAAGCTTTCTTT
.	TRBV6-5	TRBJ2-1	few	CASSYLAYSSYNEQFF	TGTGCCAGCAGTTACCTAGCTTACAGCTCCTACAATGAGCAGTTCTTC
.	TRBV7-9	TRBJ2-2	.	CASSQPRHTGRRGTGELFF	TGTGCCAGCAGCCAACCCCGGCACACAGGGCGGCGAGGCACCGGGGAGCTGTTTTTT
TRBD1	TRBV28	TRBJ1-2	.	CASRAGTGTAYGYTF	TGTGCCAGCAGGGCCGGGACAGGGACTGCCTATGGCTACACCTTC
TRBD2	TRBV2	TRBJ2-3	many	CASSFREEDTQYF	TGTGCCAGCAGTTTTCGGGAGGAAGATACGCAGTATTTT
.	TRBV2	TRBJ2-1	.	CASSLRENEQFF	TGTGCCAGCAGTTTAAGGGAGAACGAGCAGTTCTTC
.	TRBV2	TRBJ2-7	few	CASRGDSSRYEQYF	TGTGCCAGCAGGGGGGACTCCAGTCGCTACGAGCAGTACTTC
.	TRBV6-2/TRBV6-3	TRBJ2-1	.	CASSELLGQFF	TGTGCCAGCAGTGAACTCCTTGGGCAGTTCTTC
.	TRBV6-1	TRBJ2-7	many	CASRETGDPTYEQYF	TGTGCCAGCAGGGAGACAGGTGACCCTACCTACGAGCAGTACTTC
TRBD1	TRBV13	TRBJ2-2	.	CTGSTDRGRFGELFF	TGTACCGGCAGCACGGACAGGGGGCGCTTCGGGGAGCTGTTTTTT
.	TRBV6-2/TRBV6-3	TRBJ2-1	few	CASGDNEQFF	TGTGCCAGCGGTGACAATGAGCAGTTCTTC
.	TRBV27	TRBJ2-1	many	CASSPKALSGSNEQFF	TGTGCCAGCAGCCCTAAGGCGCTGAGCGGTAGCAATGAGCAGTTCTTC
.	TRBV18	TRBJ2-7	.	CASSPLGGPYEQYF	TGTGCCAGCTCACCCCTAGGAGGGCCCTACGAGCAGTACTTC
.	TRBV11-2	TRBJ1-2	.	CASSVGFQDGYTF	TGTGCCAGCAGCGTGGGATTCCAGGATGGCTACACCTTC
.	TRBV24-1	TRBJ2-2	.	CATSDVVGAGELFF	TGTGCCACCAGTGATGTGGTCGGTGCCGGGGAGCTGTTTTTT
.	TRBV6-2/TRBV6-3	TRBJ1-3	.	CASSYDSRGGNTIYF	TGTGCCAGCAGTTACGATTCTCGGGGAGGAAACACCATATATTTT
.	TRBV7-2	TRBJ2-3	few	CASSLLRDLQYF	TGTGCCAGCAGCTTATTGCGGGACTTGCAGTATTTT
.	TRBV20-1	TRBJ1-6	few	CSAIPARSNSPLHF	TGCAGTGCCATCCCCGCCCGTTCGAATTCACCCCTCCACTTT
TRBD1	TRBV5-1	TRBJ1-2	few	CASSWATGAIGYTF	TGCGCCAGCAGCTGGGCGACAGGGGCGATAGGCTACACCTTC